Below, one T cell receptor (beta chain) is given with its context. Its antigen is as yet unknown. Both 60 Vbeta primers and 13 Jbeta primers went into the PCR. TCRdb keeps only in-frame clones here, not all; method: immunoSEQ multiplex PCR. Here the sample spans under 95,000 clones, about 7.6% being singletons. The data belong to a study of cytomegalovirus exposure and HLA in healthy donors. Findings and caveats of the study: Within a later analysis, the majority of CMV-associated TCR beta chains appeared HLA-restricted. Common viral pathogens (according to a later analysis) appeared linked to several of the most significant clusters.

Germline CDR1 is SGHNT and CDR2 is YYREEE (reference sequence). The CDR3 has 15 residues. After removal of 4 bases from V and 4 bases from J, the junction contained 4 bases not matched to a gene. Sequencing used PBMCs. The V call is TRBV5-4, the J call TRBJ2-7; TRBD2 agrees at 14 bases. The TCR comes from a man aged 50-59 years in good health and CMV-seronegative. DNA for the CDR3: TGTGCCAGCAGCCCAGGGACTAGCGGGGGTTACGAGCAGTACTTC. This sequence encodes CASSPGTSGGYEQYF.